Each of the 27 T cell receptor beta chains below was sequenced from the same sample in a study of beta chain features in type 1 diabetes. Since all of the isolated RNA was reverse transcribed, expressed TCRB transcripts were what got sequenced. Here immunoSEQ multiplex PCR was the method, and the copy in TCRdb shows in-frame clones only, minus some. The table lists 150,000 to 160,000 clones, 11% of them singletons. Specimen: central memory CD4+ T cells from blood. These receptor sequences come from a man aged 18 to 29 in good health.

This clone was seen ten or more times. Here the CDR3 DNA reads TGCGCCAGCAGTCGTTGTTGCGGCTACACCTTC. It encodes CASSRCCGYTF. J is TRBJ1-2 and V is TRBV23-1; D is unresolved. TRBV23-1 qualifies as an ORF whose function is uncertain. The germline V and J ends were trimmed by 4 bases and 8 bases, with 8 bases remaining between them. This CDR3 spans 11 amino acids.

This clone has more than one count but fewer than ten. The chain uses TRBV7-2 and TRBJ1-6; 10 bases agree with TRBD1. The CDR3 has 16 amino acids. Looked up from germline, CDR1 is SGHTA and CDR2 is FQGNSA. Trimming removed 5 bases from V and 5 bases from J; junction bases left unmatched: 6. CDR3: CASSVRGQGNNSPLHF. For the CDR3, the DNA is TGTGCCAGCAGCGTACGGGGACAGGGGAATAATTCACCCCTCCACTTT.

The V gene is TRBV28, the J gene TRBJ2-6; 8 positions match TRBD1. This CDR3 comprises 18 residues. J was trimmed by 0 bases and V by 6 bases; bases with no gene match: 10. Germline V gene sequence: CDR1 MDHEN, CDR2 SYDVKM. Here the CDR3 reads CASRPGQGRLSGANVLTF. The CDR3 nucleotides are TGTGCCAGCAGGCCCGGACAGGGCCGCCTCTCTGGGGCCAACGTCCTGACTTTC.

The chain has TRBV7-2 and TRBJ2-2; possibly TRBD1 for D (6 bases). This CDR3 has 13 amino acids. V shed 5 bases and J shed 6 bases, with 10 bases lying between them. From germline, CDR1 is SGHTA and CDR2 FQGNSA. The CDR3: CASSAYRAGELFF. In nucleotides, the CDR3 is TGTGCCAGCAGCGCGTACAGGGCCGGGGAGCTGTTTTTT.

This clone was recorded a few times. This chain connects TRBV4-3 to TRBJ2-7; 9 bases are a match to TRBD2. The junction had 5 bases not matched to a gene; V was cut back by 2 bases and J by 0 bases. Germline lookup yields CDR1 LGHNA and CDR2 YSLEER. This CDR3 is 16 amino acids long. For the CDR3, the DNA is TGCGCCAGCAGCCAAACTTCTAGCGGGGCCTCCTACGAGCAGTACTTC. Protein: CASSQTSSGASYEQYF.

The chain combines TRBV7-9 with TRBJ2-5; D uncertain. V was pared by 7 bases and J by 5 bases, with 14 bases between. The CDR3 spans 13 residues. Looked up from germline, CDR1 is SEHNR and CDR2 is FQNEAQ (reference sequence). The CDR3 DNA reads as TGTGCCAGCAACCGAGTGATTGGGGAGACCCAGTACTTC. Its protein product is CASNRVIGETQYF.

The chain carries TRBV9 and TRBJ2-1, with no clear D. CDR1 SGDLS and CDR2 YYNGEE come from the germline V gene. The CDR3 runs 16 residues. Trimming removed 4 bases at V and 4 bases at J, with 18 bases between. CDR3 nucleotide sequence: TGTGCCAGCAGCCCCCAGAAGTCGAGAAGGTACAATGAGCAGTTCTTC. It encodes CASSPQKSRRYNEQFF.

The chain links TRBV18 to TRBJ1-5; D remains ambiguous. Germline assignment: CDR1 KGHSH and CDR2 LQKENI. The CDR3 totals 15 residues. The V and J ends lost 2 bases and 3 bases respectively, with 11 bases between them. The CDR3 DNA reads TGTGCCAGCTCACCAGGGCAGGAAAACAATCAGCCCCAGCATTTT. Its protein is CASSPGQENNQPQHF.

V gene TRBV20-1 combines with J gene TRBJ1-1; D is unclear. The CDR3 length is 11 residues. V was trimmed by 5 bases and J by 8 bases, leaving 12 bases between them. The V gene's germline CDR1 is DFQATT and CDR2 SNEGSKA (reference sequence). In DNA, the CDR3 is TGCAGTGCTTACAGAGCCCCAGAAGCTTTCTTT. Translation gives CSAYRAPEAFF.

The rearrangement joins TRBV7-2 to TRBJ1-3; no clear D. The germline V gene encodes CDR1 SGHTA and CDR2 FQGNSA. The CDR3 runs to 15 residues. With 1 base removed from V and 4 bases from J, the gap between germline ends came to 11 bases. DNA of the CDR3: TGTGCCAGCAGCTTAGTCCCAGGCTCGGGAAACACCATATATTTT. It translates to CASSLVPGSGNTIYF.

This clone was counted between two and nine times. The genes are TRBV6-1 and TRBJ1-1; the D is unclear. CDR1 MNHNS and CDR2 SASEGT come from the germline V gene. This CDR3 is built from 14 residues. Trimming took off 4 bases at V and 10 bases at J, with 19 bases between the two ends. The DNA of the CDR3 is TGTGCCAGCAGTGCGCGACTCGCGAAGACGGGAGCTTTCTTT. This codes for CASSARLAKTGAFF.

In its sample, this clone was seen a few times. The chain has TRBV4-3 and TRBJ1-6, with D maybe TRBD1 (6 bases). The CDR3 contains 15 residues. V lost 0 bases and J 9 bases, leaving 12 bases between the germline ends. From germline, CDR1 is LGHNA and CDR2 YSLEER. In DNA, the CDR3 is TGCGCCAGCAGCCAAGAGGGGCAGGGGTCTTCACCCCTCCACTTT. Its translation: CASSQEGQGSSPLHF.

The gene calls are TRBV2 and TRBJ2-3; D remains ambiguous. Trimming removed 0 bases at V and 4 bases at J, with 11 bases between. The CDR3 is 15 residues long. CDR1 is SNHLY, CDR2 FYNNEI, per germline. The DNA of the CDR3 is TGTGCCAGCAGTGAAGCTCCACGGTCCGCAGATACGCAGTATTTT. Translation: CASSEAPRSADTQYF.

There are many counts of this clone. Other DNA sequences in the sample encode the same CDR3. V usage is TRBV7-2 and J usage is TRBJ2-3; D is ambiguous. Germline V gene lookup returns CDR1 SGHTA and CDR2 FQGNSA. The V end was cut by 4 bases, the J end by 4 bases, with 12 bases between. The CDR3 runs to 14 residues. CDR3 coding DNA: TGTGCCAGCAGCTCGTACAGAGGTGCAGATACGCAGTATTTT. Protein: CASSSYRGADTQYF.

A few counts support this clone. The V and J genes are TRBV12-5 and TRBJ2-2; D is possibly TRBD2 (5 bases). The germline CDR1 and CDR2 sequences are LGHNT and FRNRAP. The V and J ends lost 6 bases and 5 bases respectively, with 13 bases between them. The CDR3 is 14 residues long. In nucleotides, the CDR3 is TGTGCTAGTGGAAGCGGCGAATTTACCGGGGAGCTGTTTTTT. Amino acid sequence: CASGSGEFTGELFF.

V is TRBV7-2 and J is TRBJ2-7; tentatively, D is TRBD2 (5 bases). V lost 5 bases and J 4 bases, leaving 18 bases between the germline ends. Germline values: CDR1 SGHTA, CDR2 FQGNSA. This CDR3 comprises 15 residues. Written as DNA, the CDR3 is TGTGCCAGCAGCATCTCGACTATCCTTTCATACGAGCAGTACTTC. It translates to CASSISTILSYEQYF. Based on the CDR3 plus reference TRBV7-2 and TRBJ2-7, the full variable domain is GAGVSQSPSNKVTEKGKDVELRCDPISGHTALYWYRQSLGQGLEFLIYFQGNSAPDKSGLPSDRFSAERTGGSVSTLTIQRTQQEDSAVYLCASSISTILSYEQYFGPGTRLTVT.

The chain recombines TRBV5-1 with TRBJ2-5, with a possible D match to TRBD2 (5 bases). Germline V gene sequence: CDR1 SGHRS, CDR2 YFSETQ. This CDR3 region has 18 residues. V was cut by 0 bases and J by 2 bases, with 20 bases left in between. The DNA for the CDR3 is TGCGCCAGCAGCTTGGTACCCCGGCAGGTCTCGGGGCAAGAGACCCAGTACTTC. Translation gives CASSLVPRQVSGQETQYF.

This clone has more than one count but fewer than ten. V usage is TRBV4-3 and J usage is TRBJ2-1; D might be TRBD1 or TRBD2, each matching 5 bases. The CDR3 is 17 amino acids. V lost 0 bases and J lost 4, with 16 bases in between. The V gene's germline CDR1 is LGHNA and CDR2 YSLEER. The CDR3 coding sequence is TGCGCCAGCAGCCAAGATTTGAGGGGTATGGGGTACAATGAGCAGTTCTTC. Its protein is CASSQDLRGMGYNEQFF.

The chain uses TRBV18 and TRBJ1-2; no reliable D call. CDR3 size: 15 residues. Germline V CDR1 and CDR2: KGHSH, LQKENI. Trimming removed 4 bases at V and 0 bases at J, with 12 bases between. The CDR3 is CASSQWKGTNYGYTF. CDR3 sequence (DNA): TGTGCCAGCTCACAATGGAAGGGTACTAACTATGGCTACACCTTC.

As for this clone: Distinct nucleotide sequences in the sample also encode this CDR3. This chain joins TRBV11-1 and TRBJ2-7; TRBD2 agrees at 7 bases. The V and J ends lost 5 bases and 2 bases, in that order; junction bases with no gene match: 6. This CDR3 spans 14 amino acids. Germline assignment: CDR1 SGHAT and CDR2 FQDESV (reference sequence). Here the CDR3 DNA reads TGTGCCAGCAGCCTCGCTAGCGGTACCTACGAGCAGTACTTC. Translation: CASSLASGTYEQYF.

The table lists this clone with a few counts. The rearrangement uses TRBV27 and TRBJ2-2; no firm D call. V lost 4 bases to trimming and J lost 2 bases, with 17 bases between them. This CDR3 comprises 17 residues. Germline V lookup: CDR1 MNHEY, CDR2 SMNVEV (reference sequence). This CDR3 is CASSSTLGRPNTGELFF. The DNA of the CDR3 is TGTGCCAGCAGTTCAACCCTAGGGCGGCCTAACACCGGGGAGCTGTTTTTT.

Many counts were recorded for this clone. The chain links TRBV5-4 to TRBJ2-3; a possible D gene is TRBD2 (6 bases). The CDR3 contains 18 residues. Trimming removed 0 bases from V and 2 bases from J, with 19 bases in between. CDR1 and CDR2 from the germline V gene are SGHNT and YYREEE (reference sequence). For the CDR3, the DNA is TGTGCCAGCAGCTTGGTCCCGAAAAAGCGGGCCCCCACAGATACGCAGTATTTT. It is translated as CASSLVPKKRAPTDTQYF.

This clone was recorded a few times. The rearrangement joins TRBV14 to TRBJ2-7, with D perhaps matching TRBD2 (6 bases). The CDR3 has 13 amino acids. Germline V CDR1 and CDR2: SGHDN, FVKESK. V lost 4 bases to trimming and J lost 4 bases, with 11 bases between them. The CDR3 bases are TGTGCCAGCAGCCCCCAGACTAGTTACGAGCAGTACTTC. This gives the protein CASSPQTSYEQYF. Complete variable domain (other parts from reference TRBV14 and TRBJ2-7): EAGVTQFPSHSVIEKGQTVTLRCDPISGHDNLYWYRRVMGKEIKFLLHFVKESKQDESGMPNNRFLAERTGGTYSTLKVQPAELEDSGVYFCASSPQTSYEQYFGPGTRLTVT.

This clone was detected only a few times. The gene calls are TRBV9 and TRBJ2-7, with TRBD2 identical over 7 bases. J was trimmed by 4 bases and V by 7 bases; bases with no gene match: 11. The CDR3 spans 14 residues. Germline CDR1 SGDLS, CDR2 YYNGEE. CDR3 loop: CASAQESGKYEQYF. The CDR3 DNA sequence: TGTGCCAGCGCCCAGGAAAGCGGGAAGTACGAGCAGTACTTC.

CDR3 in DNA: TGTGCCAGCAGCTCTAGCGGGTACAGCACAGATACGCAGTATTTT. Its protein is CASSSSGYSTDTQYF. The gene calls are TRBV11-3 and TRBJ2-3; 8 bases agree with TRBD2. CDR1 and CDR2 from the germline V gene are SGHNT and YENEEA. The junction had 3 bases not matched to a gene; V was cut back by 4 bases and J by 0 bases. The CDR3 spans 15 residues. Variable domain in full (rest from reference TRBV11-3 and TRBJ2-3): EAGVVQSPRYKIIEKKQPVAFWCNPISGHNTLYWYLQNLGQGPELLIRYENEEAVDDSQLPKDRFSAERLKGVDSTLKIQPAELGDSAVYLCASSSSGYSTDTQYFGPGTRLTVL.

This clone was counted ten times or more. This chain uses TRBV7-2 with TRBJ2-7; tentative D call: TRBD2 (5 bases). The germline V gene has CDR1 SGHTA and CDR2 FQGNSA. CDR3 length: 12 residues. Trimming removed 11 bases at V and 0 bases at J, with 11 bases between. CDR3 in amino acids: CAAGRGSYEQYF. The CDR3 bases are TGTGCCGCTGGACGGGGCTCCTACGAGCAGTACTTC. The full variable domain, rest sourced from reference TRBV7-2 and TRBJ2-7, is GAGVSQSPSNKVTEKGKDVELRCDPISGHTALYWYRQSLGQGLEFLIYFQGNSAPDKSGLPSDRFSAERTGGSVSTLTIQRTQQEDSAVYLCAAGRGSYEQYFGPGTRLTVT.

Only a few counts were recorded for this clone. The V and J genes are TRBV29-1 and TRBJ2-1, with 7 positions matching TRBD2. Unmatched junction bases numbered 15, after V lost 2 bases and J lost 8 bases. The germline V gene encodes CDR1 SQVTM and CDR2 ANQGSEA. The CDR3 runs 16 residues. The CDR3 loop is CSVEKRYGGSSDEQFF. The CDR3 DNA reads TGCAGCGTTGAAAAACGATACGGCGGGAGTAGCGATGAGCAGTTCTTC.